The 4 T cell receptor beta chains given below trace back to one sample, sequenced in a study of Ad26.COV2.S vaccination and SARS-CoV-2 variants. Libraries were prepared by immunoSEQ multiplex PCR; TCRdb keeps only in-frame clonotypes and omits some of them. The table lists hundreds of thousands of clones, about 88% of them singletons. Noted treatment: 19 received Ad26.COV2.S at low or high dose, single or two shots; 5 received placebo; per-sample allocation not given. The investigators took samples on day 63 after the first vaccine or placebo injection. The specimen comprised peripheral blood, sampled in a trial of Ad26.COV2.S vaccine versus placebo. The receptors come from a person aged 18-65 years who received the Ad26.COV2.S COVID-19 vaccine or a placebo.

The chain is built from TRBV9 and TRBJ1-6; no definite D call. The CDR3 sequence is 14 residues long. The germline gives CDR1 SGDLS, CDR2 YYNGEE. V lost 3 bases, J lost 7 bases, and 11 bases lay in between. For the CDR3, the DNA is TGTGCCAGCAGCGACGGGTTAGGAAATTCACCCCTCCACTTT. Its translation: CASSDGLGNSPLHF.

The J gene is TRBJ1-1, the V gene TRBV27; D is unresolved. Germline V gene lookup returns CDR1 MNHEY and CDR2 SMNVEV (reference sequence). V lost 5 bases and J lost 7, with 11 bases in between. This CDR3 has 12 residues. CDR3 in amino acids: CASSPPDGEAFF. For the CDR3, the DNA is TGTGCCAGCAGTCCTCCCGACGGTGAAGCTTTCTTT.

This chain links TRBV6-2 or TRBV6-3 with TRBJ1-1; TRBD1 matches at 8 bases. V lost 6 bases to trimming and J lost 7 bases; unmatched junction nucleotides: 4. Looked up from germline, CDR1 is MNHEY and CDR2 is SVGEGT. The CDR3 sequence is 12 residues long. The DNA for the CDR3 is TGTGCCAGCAGCCGACAGGGGTTTGAAGCTTTCTTT. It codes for CASSRQGFEAFF.

The DNA of the CDR3 is TGTGCCATCAGTGAAACGGGACAGTGGAATTCACCCCTCCACTTT. This encodes CAISETGQWNSPLHF. The J gene is TRBJ1-6, the V gene TRBV10-3; 7 positions match TRBD1. Germline CDR1 and CDR2: ENHRY and SYGVKD. The CDR3 has 15 amino acids. V lost 3 bases to trimming and J lost 7 bases; unmatched junction nucleotides: 6.